This T cell receptor (beta chain) came from a study of identical twins. This clonotype was detected only a few times. Its antigen is still unknown. No donor was unhealthy or non-Caucasian. Via MiXCR, TCRdb re-called the 5' RACE reads, giving one row per CDR3 protein. The data show 250,000 or so distinct CDR3 sequences, around 7.6% seen once. Findings and limits, study-wide: Researchers caution that invariant MAIT and iNKT cells could partly confound zero-insertion analyses.

Trimming took off 0 bases at V and 9 bases at J, with 4 bases between the two ends. Germline CDR1 is SGDLS and CDR2 is YYNGEE. This CDR3 comprises 11 residues. The data also belong to a second study, concerning yellow fever vaccine responses in identical twins. As reported in that work: Twin vaccine T cell responses reportedly seemed partly convergent, partly personalized.

J is TRBJ2-1 and V is TRBV9; D remains unclear. Sequencing used CD8+ T cells sorted from blood. This TCR was recovered from a young woman in good health. The CDR3 protein is CASSVGSEQFF. The CDR3, as DNA: TGTGCCAGCAGCGTAGGCAGTGAGCAGTTCTTC. The full variable domain, with the rest looked up from reference TRBV9 and TRBJ2-1, is DSGVTQTPKHLITATGQRVTLRCSPRSGDLSVYWYQQSLDQGLQFLIQYYNGEERAKGNILERFSAQQFPDLHSELNLSSLELGDSALYFCASSVGSEQFFGPGTRLTVL.